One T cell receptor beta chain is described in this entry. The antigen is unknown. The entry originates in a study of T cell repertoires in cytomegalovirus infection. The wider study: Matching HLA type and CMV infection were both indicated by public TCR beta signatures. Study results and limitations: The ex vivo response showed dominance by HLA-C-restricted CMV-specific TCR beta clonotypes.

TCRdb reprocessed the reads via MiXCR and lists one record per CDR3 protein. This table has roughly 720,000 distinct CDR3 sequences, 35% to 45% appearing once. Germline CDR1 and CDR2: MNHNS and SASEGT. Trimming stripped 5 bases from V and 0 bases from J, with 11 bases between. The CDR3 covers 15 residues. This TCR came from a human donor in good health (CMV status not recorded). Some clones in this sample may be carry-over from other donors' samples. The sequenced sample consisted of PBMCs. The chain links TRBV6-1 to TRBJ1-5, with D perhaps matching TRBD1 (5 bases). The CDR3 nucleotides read TGTGCCAGCAGTACAGGACTATATAGCAATCAGCCCCAGCATTTT. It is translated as CASSTGLYSNQPQHF.